These T cell receptor beta chains were read from a single sample in a study of blood T cell repertoires in COVID-19. Generated by immunoSEQ multiplex PCR, the TCRdb table keeps only in-frame clones and is missing some. The top ten hold more than 40% of the sample, which has some 130,000 clones, under 90% seen once. The sequencing sample was made of peripheral blood. These receptors were obtained from a human donor in a cohort sampled during active COVID-19. Each CDR3 is given with its conserved first and last residue. D genes are given only for firm matches. Expanded clones get a size class; other rows say once, few or many, or leave the size out.

V: TRBV11-2; size: NA; D: NA; J: TRBJ1-1; CDR3: CASSQTGQNTEAFF; DNA: TGTGCCAGCAGCCAAACGGGACAGAACACTGAAGCTTTCTTT
V: TRBV15; size: NA; D: NA; J: TRBJ2-5; CDR3: CATSRSQGKETQYF; DNA: TGTGCCACCAGCAGATCACAGGGTAAAGAGACCCAGTACTTC
V: TRBV20-1; size: NA; D: TRBD1; J: TRBJ2-5; CDR3: CSASGRGLYQETQYF; DNA: TGCAGTGCTAGTGGCAGGGGGTTGTACCAAGAGACCCAGTACTTC
V: TRBV7-2; size: NA; D: TRBD1; J: TRBJ1-5; CDR3: CASSLATGYSNQPQHF; DNA: TGTGCCAGCAGCTTAGCGACAGGGTATAGCAATCAGCCCCAGCATTTT
V: TRBV4-1; size: NA; D: NA; J: TRBJ2-1; CDR3: CASSQESTRPYNEQFF; DNA: TGCGCCAGCAGCCAAGAGTCGACTAGACCTTACAATGAGCAGTTCTTC
V: TRBV7-2; size: NA; D: TRBD2; J: TRBJ2-2; CDR3: CASSYSGSGNTGELFF; DNA: TGTGCCAGCAGCTATAGCGGGAGCGGGAACACCGGGGAGCTGTTTTTT
V: TRBV7-3; size: NA; D: NA; J: TRBJ2-3; CDR3: CASSVGRRTDTQYF; DNA: TGTGCCAGCAGTGTGGGCCGACGAACAGATACGCAGTATTTT
V: TRBV6-2/TRBV6-3; size: NA; D: NA; J: TRBJ2-7; CDR3: CASSYGAEQYF; DNA: TGTGCCAGCAGTTATGGGGCAGAGCAGTACTTC
V: TRBV13; size: NA; D: NA; J: TRBJ2-1; CDR3: CASSLGQGTYNEQFF; DNA: TGTGCCAGCAGCTTAGGACAGGGGACTTACAATGAGCAGTTCTTC
V: TRBV27; size: NA; D: NA; J: TRBJ1-3; CDR3: CASSLGGDSGNTIYF; DNA: TGTGCCAGCAGTTTAGGAGGCGACTCTGGAAACACCATATATTTT
V: TRBV7-2; size: NA; D: TRBD1; J: TRBJ2-2; CDR3: CASSTGQPNTGELFF; DNA: TGTGCCAGCAGCACGGGACAGCCGAACACCGGGGAGCTGTTTTTT
V: TRBV19; size: NA; D: NA; J: TRBJ1-1; CDR3: CASSTQGTSTEAFF; DNA: TGTGCCAGTAGTACCCAGGGGACCAGCACTGAAGCTTTCTTT
V: TRBV5-4; size: NA; D: NA; J: TRBJ1-2; CDR3: CASSPFSRATVNYGYTF; DNA: TGTGCCAGCAGCCCTTTTTCTCGGGCGACAGTTAACTATGGCTACACCTTC
V: TRBV3-1/TRBV3-2; size: NA; D: NA; J: TRBJ1-2; CDR3: CASSQERYSYGYTF; DNA: TGTGCCAGCAGCCAAGAAAGGTACAGCTATGGCTACACCTTC
V: TRBV3-1/TRBV3-2; size: NA; D: NA; J: TRBJ1-5; CDR3: CASSQAGSQPQHF; DNA: TGTGCCAGCAGCCAAGCTGGCAGTCAGCCCCAGCATTTT
V: TRBV6-5; size: NA; D: NA; J: TRBJ1-1; CDR3: CASSSQSRDTEAFF; DNA: TGTGCCAGCAGTTCCCAAAGCCGGGACACTGAAGCTTTCTTT
V: TRBV4-3; size: few; D: TRBD1; J: TRBJ1-6; CDR3: CASSQTGGASYNSPLHF; DNA: TGCGCCAGCAGCCAGACAGGGGGCGCTTCCTATAATTCACCCCTCCACTTT